This note documents a single T cell receptor beta chain sequence. The data were taken from a study of blood T cell repertoires in COVID-19. In the original workflow: The authors estimated nucleated cell counts from reference gene primer amplification. The data were produced by immunoSEQ multiplex PCR, yet TCRdb's version contains in-frame clones alone and is incomplete. V, J and clone size are those of that table, while D and trimming were read from the DNA. The table shows 200,000 to 300,000 clones, with approximately 91% occurring only once. V gave up 0 bases and J gave up 3 bases, with 6 bases separating them. This CDR3 region has 14 residues. The germline CDR1 and CDR2 sequences are SEHNR and FQNEAQ (reference sequence).

Sequenced sample: peripheral blood. This receptor was taken from a young man with COVID-19, enrolled during active disease. V is TRBV7-9 and J is TRBJ2-1; D is perhaps TRBD1 (5 bases). The CDR3: CASSLAGVYNEQFF. In DNA form, the CDR3 reads TGTGCCAGCAGCTTAGCAGGGGTCTACAATGAGCAGTTCTTC.